This T cell receptor (beta chain) was sequenced in a study of blood T cell repertoires in COVID-19. Some clones are missing from TCRdb's copy, which holds only in-frame ones; the method was immunoSEQ multiplex PCR. The sample lists roughly 360,000 clones; more than 75% were seen once. Per germline, CDR1 MGHRA and CDR2 YSYEKL. This CDR3 has 14 amino acids. V dropped 3 bases and J dropped 4 bases, with 10 bases sitting between them. Sequencing was done on a sample of PBMCs or T cells enriched from blood (not recorded which). This clonotype originated in a woman between 25 and 40 years old with acute COVID-19. The chain combines TRBV4-1 with TRBJ1-3; no clear D. The CDR3 sequence: CASSHPGSGNTIYF. CDR3 coding DNA: TGCGCCAGCAGCCATCCGGGATCGGGAAACACCATATATTTT.